Following are 28 T cell receptor beta chains from one sample sequenced in a study of cytomegalovirus exposure and HLA in healthy donors (dated by TCRdb to about 2017). Library preparation was by the immunoSEQ multiplex PCR assay. For the multiplex PCR, a mixture combining 60 forward primers for TCR Vbeta segments and 13 reverse primers for TCR Jbeta segments was used. TCRdb obtained this table from immuneACCESS and retained in-frame rearrangements with V and J assigned. These tables miss some clones; where compared with another copy, unresolved V genes account for less than half of the shortfall, and the remainder is unexplained. A total of around 140,000 clones appear in this sample, under 10% of them only once. Over 6.5% of the sample goes to the ten largest clones. Sequenced material: PBMCs. The source is a middle-aged woman in good health and CMV-seropositive.

CDR3 sequence: CASSFFPQSGLSTLHF. CDR3 DNA sequence: TGTGCCAGCAGTTTCTTCCCTCAGTCAGGTCTATCGACCCTCCACTTT. V is TRBV27 and J is TRBJ1-6; D is ambiguous. V gave up 3 bases and J gave up 14 bases, with 23 bases separating them. Germline V gene sequence: CDR1 MNHEY, CDR2 SMNVEV (reference sequence). The CDR3 sequence is 16 residues long.

The CDR3 bases are TGTGCCAGCAGCTTGGCTGGGGGGACAGGCGGAGAGACCCAGTACTTC. This codes for CASSLAGGTGGETQYF. The genes are TRBV5-4 and TRBJ2-5, with 8 bases fitting TRBD1. Germline trimming cut 0 bases from V and 4 bases from J; bases unmatched to any gene: 8. The germline V gene encodes CDR1 SGHNT and CDR2 YYREEE (reference sequence). This CDR3 has 16 residues. Together with reference TRBV5-4 and TRBJ2-5, the CDR3 gives the full variable domain: ETGVTQSPTHLIKTRGQQVTLRCSSQSGHNTVSWYQQALGQGPQFIFQYYREEENGRGNFPPRFSGLQFPNYSSELNVNALELDDSALYLCASSLAGGTGGETQYFGPGTRLLVL.

V usage is TRBV27 and J usage is TRBJ2-3, with 7 bases fitting TRBD2. V trimming: 3 bases; J trimming: 6 bases; junction bases outside the gene matches: 6. The CDR3 is made up of 14 amino acids. CDR1 is MNHEY and CDR2 is SMNVEV in the germline V gene (reference sequence). The CDR3 loop reads CASSFGRGGDTQYF. CDR3 sequence (DNA): TGTGCCAGCAGTTTCGGACGGGGAGGGGATACGCAGTATTTT.

The chain is built from TRBV9 and TRBJ2-5; TRBD2 matches 10 bases. With 0 bases clipped from V and 0 bases from J, the junction kept 8 bases outside the gene matches. CDR1 is SGDLS and CDR2 is YYNGEE in the germline V gene. The CDR3 consists of 18 residues. The CDR3, as DNA: TGTGCCAGCAGCGTAGGGGGTAGCGGGGGGTCGTACCAAGAGACCCAGTACTTC. Protein: CASSVGGSGGSYQETQYF. The entire variable domain, with the rest obtained from reference TRBV9 and TRBJ2-5, is as follows: DSGVTQTPKHLITATGQRVTLRCSPRSGDLSVYWYQQSLDQGLQFLIQYYNGEERAKGNILERFSAQQFPDLHSELNLSSLELGDSALYFCASSVGGSGGSYQETQYFGPGTRLLVL.

V and J are TRBV10-3 and TRBJ2-3; 10 nucleotides agree with TRBD1. Trimming cost V 10 bases and J 6 bases; bases outside gene matches: 10. This CDR3 is 14 amino acids long. The germline V gene encodes CDR1 ENHRY and CDR2 SYGVKD. This CDR3 is CATSAGTGVDTQYF. In nucleotides, the CDR3 is TGTGCCACCTCGGCGGGGACAGGGGTGGATACGCAGTATTTT.

This chain joins TRBV18 and TRBJ1-2; TRBD1 aligns across 10 bases. With V trimmed by 3 bases and J by 5 bases, 12 bases remained unmatched. The CDR3 length is 17 residues. The germline V gene encodes CDR1 KGHSH and CDR2 LQKENI. CDR3 sequence: CASSPIGTGARIYGYTF. The CDR3 DNA is TGTGCCAGCTCACCGATCGGGACAGGGGCCCGGATTTATGGCTACACCTTC.

This clone was observed a few times. The chain couples TRBV5-1 to TRBJ1-6; D remains unclear. CDR1 is SGHRS and CDR2 is YFSETQ in the germline V gene. CDR3 length equals 15 residues. Trimming cost V 5 bases and J 0 bases, with 9 bases left between them. The CDR3 bases are TGCGCCAGCAGGGAGGCGAGCTCCTATAATTCACCCCTCCACTTT. This translates into CASREASSYNSPLHF.

V usage is TRBV6-1 and J usage is TRBJ2-3; TRBD2 matches at 10 bases. Germline CDR1 and CDR2: MNHNS and SASEGT. This CDR3 contains 14 residues. V lost 4 bases, J lost 4 bases, and 2 bases stayed unmatched. The CDR3 reads CASSATSGSDTQYF. In nucleotides, the CDR3 is TGTGCCAGCAGTGCGACTAGCGGGTCAGATACGCAGTATTTT.

The chain has TRBV5-1 and TRBJ2-2; 11 positions agree with TRBD1. The CDR3 is 15 residues long. The germline CDR1 and CDR2 sequences are SGHRS and YFSETQ. V lost 5 bases and J lost 4; bases outside the gene matches: 4. In DNA form, the CDR3 reads TGCGCCAGCAGACCCGGGACAGGGGGCACCGGGGAGCTGTTTTTT. It translates to CASRPGTGGTGELFF.

This chain uses TRBV7-8 with TRBJ2-3; weak D call: TRBD1 (5 bases). The CDR3 has 15 amino acids. Germline assignment: CDR1 SGHVS and CDR2 FQNEAQ. V was shortened by 5 bases and J by 0 bases, with 12 bases between the two germline ends. This chain's CDR3 is CASSTLQASTDTQYF. CDR3 bases: TGTGCCAGCAGCACCCTACAGGCCAGCACAGATACGCAGTATTTT.

This clone appeared a few times. The chain combines TRBV5-4 with TRBJ2-5, with D hard to call. The V gene lost 2 bases and the J gene lost 4 bases, with 9 bases spanning the gap. Germline-derived CDR1 and CDR2 are SGHNT and YYREEE (reference sequence). This CDR3 is 13 amino acids long. The CDR3 region has the DNA TGTGCCAGCAGCTTTGAGGATGGAGAGACCCAGTACTTC. It codes for CASSFEDGETQYF.

This clone was recorded a few times. The genes are TRBV4-1 and TRBJ1-1, with TRBD1 matching over 7 bases. This CDR3 is built from 18 residues. Per germline, CDR1 MGHRA and CDR2 YSYEKL. Trimming cost V 1 base and J 2 bases; bases outside gene matches: 13. The CDR3 protein is CASSQAFLGTAINTEAFF. Written as DNA, the CDR3 is TGCGCCAGCAGCCAAGCATTTTTAGGGACAGCTATCAACACTGAAGCTTTCTTT.

This chain joins TRBV2 and TRBJ2-6; 12 positions agree with TRBD2. With 7 bases clipped from V and 1 base from J, the junction kept 8 bases outside the gene matches. Per the germline V gene, CDR1 is SNHLY and CDR2 is FYNNEI. The CDR3 covers 18 residues. CDR3 DNA: TGTGCCAGCAAGATGACTAGCGGGGGTTTTTCTGGGGCCAACGTCCTGACTTTC. Encoded protein: CASKMTSGGFSGANVLTF.

This clone has only a few counts. The rearrangement joins TRBV19 to TRBJ2-2, with 10 bases fitting TRBD2. This CDR3 spans 15 amino acids. J was trimmed by 6 bases and V by 3 bases; bases with no gene match: 4. Per germline, CDR1 LNHDA and CDR2 SQIVND (reference sequence). CDR3 nucleotides: TGTGCCAGTAGTATGCTAGCGGGGGTTTCCGGGGAGCTGTTTTTT. This gives the protein CASSMLAGVSGELFF.

This clone was counted ten times or more. V usage is TRBV4-1 and J usage is TRBJ2-1, with a possible D match to TRBD2 (5 bases). The ends were cut back, 0 bases at V and 0 bases at J, with 12 bases in the middle. Germline V gene data show CDR1 as MGHRA and CDR2 as YSYEKL. The CDR3 loop spans 17 amino acids. DNA for the CDR3: TGCGCCAGCAGCCAAGATGACTACTTGAGCTCCTACAATGAGCAGTTCTTC. Encoded protein: CASSQDDYLSSYNEQFF.

V and J are TRBV6-1 and TRBJ2-2; D is ambiguous. Deletions cut 5 bases from V and 2 bases from J, with 6 bases between. This CDR3 comprises 13 residues. Germline V gene sequence: CDR1 MNHNS, CDR2 SASEGT. Here the CDR3 reads CASSQANTGELFF. CDR3 nucleotides: TGTGCCAGCAGTCAGGCCAACACCGGGGAGCTGTTTTTT.

The rearrangement links TRBV12-5 to TRBJ2-1; D is undetermined. CDR1 and CDR2 from the germline V gene are LGHNT and FRNRAP. Trimming removed 7 bases at V and 5 bases at J, with 21 bases between. This CDR3 contains 16 residues. CDR3 bases: TGTGCTAGTGCCCCACGCACTACCCACACCGACAATGAGCAGTTCTTC. Encoded protein: CASAPRTTHTDNEQFF.

The chain recombines TRBV5-1 with TRBJ2-7; D not certain. Trimming left V 1 base short and J 3 bases short, with 5 bases between. The CDR3 length is 12 residues. Germline V gene sequence: CDR1 SGHRS, CDR2 YFSETQ. CDR3 in amino acids: CASSLTGYEQYF. The CDR3 DNA follows: TGCGCCAGCAGCTTGACGGGCTACGAGCAGTACTTC.

The chain carries TRBV27 and TRBJ2-4, with 9 bases identical to TRBD1. In germline, CDR1 is MNHEY, CDR2 SMNVEV (reference sequence). Trimming removed 2 bases from V and 0 bases from J; junction bases left unmatched: 17. This CDR3 spans 21 amino acids. CDR3 protein: CASSLIGTGSVGSLAKNIQYF. CDR3 DNA sequence: TGTGCCAGCAGTTTAATTGGGACAGGGTCAGTTGGGTCCCTAGCCAAAAACATTCAGTACTTC.

The chain uses TRBV2 and TRBJ1-3, with 7 bases that match TRBD1. This CDR3 region has 14 residues. Germline CDR1 reads SNHLY; CDR2 reads FYNNEI. Trimming took 3 bases from V and 1 from J; bases not matched to a gene: 0. CDR3: CASSDRGSGNTIYF. DNA for the CDR3: TGTGCCAGCAGTGACAGGGGGTCTGGAAACACCATATATTTT. The full variable domain, in which reference TRBV2 and TRBJ1-3 provide the parts outside the CDR3, is EPEVTQTPSHQVTQMGQEVILRCVPISNHLYFYWYRQILGQKVEFLVSFYNNEISEKSEIFDDQFSVERPDGSNFTLKIRSTKLEDSAMYFCASSDRGSGNTIYFGEGSWLTVV.

The V gene is TRBV5-1, the J gene TRBJ1-1; no reliable D call. The CDR3 length is 14 residues. Germline values: CDR1 SGHRS, CDR2 YFSETQ. Trimming shortened V by 1 base and J by 0 bases, and 7 bases separated the two germline ends. The CDR3 region is CASSLFQLNTEAFF. The CDR3 region has the DNA TGCGCCAGCAGCTTGTTTCAGTTGAACACTGAAGCTTTCTTT.

The chain is built from TRBV6-5 and TRBJ2-4, with 11 bases fitting TRBD2. Germline CDR1 and CDR2: MNHEY and SVGAGI. The CDR3 spans 15 residues. J gave up 3 bases and V 2 bases, and 0 bases lay outside the gene matches. CDR3 sequence (DNA): TGTGCCAGCAGTTACGGGACTAGCGGCAAAAACATTCAGTACTTC. Translated: CASSYGTSGKNIQYF.

This clone has just a few counts. This chain uses TRBV5-4 with TRBJ1-2; unclear D gene. This CDR3 contains 13 residues. V lost 0 bases to trimming and J lost 8 bases, with 11 bases between them. Looked up from germline, CDR1 is SGHNT and CDR2 is YYREEE (reference sequence). The CDR3 DNA follows: TGTGCCAGCAGCTTGGACTTAAGCCGCGGCTACACCTTC. This encodes CASSLDLSRGYTF.

This clone showed up just a few times. Relative to the germline gene, one junction end is altered; a read error may explain this. The gene calls are TRBV5-1 and TRBJ2-3; 8 bases are a match to TRBD2. The CDR3 extends over 14 amino acids. The germline gives CDR1 SGHRS, CDR2 YFSETQ. The chain's CDR3 is CASRGLDSTDKQYF. DNA of the CDR3: TGCGCCAGCAGGGGACTAGATAGCACAGATAAGCAGTATTTT.

This clone was detected a few times. The chain couples TRBV6-4 to TRBJ1-2; 12 bases fit TRBD1. This CDR3 has 16 amino acids. V shed 0 bases, J shed 4 bases, and the junction held 3 bases outside the gene matches. In germline, CDR1 is MRHNA, CDR2 SNTAGT. Here the CDR3 reads CASSDSGTGGVYGYTF. CDR3 nucleotide sequence: TGTGCCAGCAGTGACTCCGGGACAGGGGGCGTCTATGGCTACACCTTC.

This clone occurred a few times. The chain recombines TRBV11-2 with TRBJ1-1, with a possible D match to TRBD1 (5 bases). CDR3 length: 12 amino acids. The V gene's germline CDR1 is SGHAT and CDR2 FQNNGV. With 5 bases removed from V and 12 bases from J, the gap between germline ends came to 16 bases. The chain's CDR3 is CASSPPYRFPFF. Written as DNA, the CDR3 is TGTGCCAGCAGCCCACCCTACAGGTTTCCTTTCTTT.

V gene TRBV5-4 combines with J gene TRBJ1-2; the D gene is possibly TRBD1 (5 bases). This CDR3 is 16 amino acids long. Trimming pared 4 bases from V and 0 bases from J, leaving 16 bases between. In germline, CDR1 is SGHNT, CDR2 YYREEE (reference sequence). As DNA, the CDR3 is TGTGCCAGCAGCCGGGGCGGGGAGGAATCTAACTATGGCTACACCTTC. Protein: CASSRGGEESNYGYTF.

The rearrangement uses TRBV6-1 and TRBJ2-1; D perhaps matches TRBD2 (7 bases). The CDR3 length is 13 residues. The V gene lost 0 bases and the J gene lost 12 bases, with 12 bases spanning the gap. Germline CDR1 is MNHNS and CDR2 is SASEGT. The CDR3, as DNA: TGTGCCAGCAGTGAAGCGGGGGGGACACCGCAGTTCTTC. Translation gives CASSEAGGTPQFF.